This passage covers 25 T cell receptor beta chains from one sample sequenced in a study of T cell responses to AZD1222 COVID-19 vaccine. Sequencing used immunoSEQ multiplex PCR; TCRdb keeps in-frame clones, though not all of them. This sample has approximately 110,000 clones, with roughly nine tenths found just once. The sequenced sample was peripheral blood, obtained on day 0 of AZD1222 vaccination. Receptors originate from an adult in good health.

The chain has TRBV24-1 and TRBJ1-1; no reliable D call. Germline V lookup: CDR1 KGHDR, CDR2 SFDVKD. V was pared by 5 bases and J by 1 base, with 19 bases between. The CDR3 spans 17 residues. The CDR3 region has the DNA TGTGCCACCAGTGCCGGTGTCCGACCTGGGCGGAACACTGAAGCTTTCTTT. This gives the protein CATSAGVRPGRNTEAFF.

The rearrangement joins TRBV5-6 to TRBJ1-1, with D possibly being TRBD1 (5 bases). Trimming took off 1 base at V and 5 bases at J, with 12 bases between the two ends. CDR1 and CDR2 from the germline V gene are SGHDT and YYEEEE. CDR3 size: 14 residues. CDR3 protein: CASSLPQGGTEAFF. The CDR3 nucleotides read TGTGCCAGCAGCTTGCCTCAGGGAGGGACTGAAGCTTTCTTT.

The V call is TRBV11-2, the J call TRBJ2-2; 8 positions agree with TRBD1. This CDR3 comprises 15 residues. Germline-derived CDR1 and CDR2 are SGHAT and FQNNGV. V dropped 5 bases and J dropped 3; count of bases not matched to a gene: 5. The CDR3 DNA reads as TGTGCCAGCAGCGGGGGACAGGTCGACACCGGGGAGCTGTTTTTT. It specifies CASSGGQVDTGELFF.

The J gene is TRBJ1-2, the V gene TRBV15; perhaps TRBD1 as D (5 bases). V was shortened by 0 bases and J by 14 bases, with 16 bases between the two germline ends. The germline V gene has CDR1 LNHNV and CDR2 YYDKDF (reference sequence). The CDR3 extends over 13 amino acids. The CDR3 loop is CATSRDTLPGTTF. In DNA, the CDR3 is TGTGCCACCAGCAGAGACACATTGCCGGGGACGACCTTC.

This clone was found once. The V call is TRBV19, the J call TRBJ1-2; 7 bases are a match to TRBD1. The V segment lost 6 bases and the J segment 4 bases; nucleotides outside the gene matches: 8. In germline, CDR1 is LNHDA, CDR2 SQIVND (reference sequence). The CDR3 runs to 14 residues. The CDR3 here is CASSTPGTVYGYTF. CDR3 bases: TGTGCCAGTAGCACACCCGGGACAGTCTATGGCTACACCTTC.

The V call is TRBV10-1, the J call TRBJ1-6, with 8 bases that match TRBD1. Germline V gives CDR1 WNHNN, CDR2 SYGVQD (reference sequence). Trimming took 3 bases from V and 7 from J; bases not matched to a gene: 2. The length of the CDR3 is 14 residues. The CDR3 here is CASSEGQGNSPLHF. CDR3 nucleotide sequence: TGCGCCAGCAGTGAAGGACAGGGAAATTCACCCCTCCACTTT.

The chain couples TRBV18 to TRBJ1-5; D unclear. The CDR3 runs to 14 residues. Germline V lookup: CDR1 KGHSH, CDR2 LQKENI. Trimming took 6 bases from V and 4 from J, leaving 13 bases between them. The CDR3 region has the DNA TGTGCCAGCTCCCTTGGCCCCTTAAATCAGCCCCAGCATTTT. Translated: CASSLGPLNQPQHF.

The rearrangement uses TRBV10-3 and TRBJ1-2, with 9 bases fitting TRBD1. CDR1 ENHRY and CDR2 SYGVKD come from the germline V gene. Trimming at V came to 2 bases and at J to 7 bases, leaving 11 bases not matched to a gene. There are 16 residues in the CDR3. The DNA of the CDR3 is TGTGCCATCAGTGAGCCCCCCGGGACAGGGAACCTTGGCTACACCTTC. Translated: CAISEPPGTGNLGYTF.

The chain uses TRBV18 and TRBJ2-6; the D is unclear. The CDR3 runs 15 residues. Between the trimmed V and J ends, which lost 0 bases and 1 base, there was a span of 4 bases. Germline-derived CDR1 and CDR2 are KGHSH and LQKENI. CDR3 nucleotides: TGTGCCAGCTCACCACCGAATTCTGGGGCCAACGTCCTGACTTTC. Amino acid sequence: CASSPPNSGANVLTF.

V gene TRBV6-5 combines with J gene TRBJ2-3; 9 bases agree with TRBD2. The CDR3 loop spans 15 amino acids. V shed 4 bases and J 2 bases; nucleotides not matched to a gene: 4. Per germline, CDR1 MNHEY and CDR2 SVGAGI. CDR3: CASSLQRGDTDTQYF. In DNA form, the CDR3 reads TGTGCCAGCAGTTTGCAGCGGGGGGACACAGATACGCAGTATTTT.

About this clone: The germline gene is not matched at one end of the junction; a read error may be the cause. The chain combines TRBV2 with TRBJ1-2; no clear D. Germline CDR1 is SNHLY and CDR2 is FYNNEI. The CDR3 consists of 15 residues. Written as DNA, the CDR3 is TGTGCCAGCATTGAAACAGAGACCGCTAACTATGGCTACACCTTC. It yields the protein CASIETETANYGYTF.

This chain links TRBV10-1 with TRBJ2-1, with D perhaps being TRBD1 or TRBD2 (5 bases each). This CDR3 contains 18 residues. Trimming pared 0 bases from V and 4 bases from J, leaving 19 bases between. Germline lookup yields CDR1 WNHNN and CDR2 SYGVQD (reference sequence). CDR3 sequence reads: CASSESELGRSDYNEQFF. CDR3 sequence (DNA): TGCGCCAGCAGTGAGTCTGAGTTGGGACGATCTGATTACAATGAGCAGTTCTTC.

This clone was recorded once. The rearrangement joins TRBV18 to TRBJ1-6, with TRBD1 as a possible D gene (5 bases). CDR3 length: 13 residues. From germline, CDR1 is KGHSH and CDR2 LQKENI. The V and J ends lost 3 bases and 9 bases respectively, with 9 bases between them. The CDR3, as DNA: TGTGCCAGCTCACCTGACAGCAGTTCACCCCTCCACTTT. It specifies CASSPDSSSPLHF.

The chain recombines TRBV4-1 with TRBJ1-5, with D perhaps TRBD1 (6 bases). CDR3 length: 18 amino acids. Per the germline V gene, CDR1 is MGHRA and CDR2 is YSYEKL. Deletions cut 0 bases from V and 4 bases from J, with 19 bases between. CDR3 protein: CASSQDGQGLSGNQPQHF. The CDR3 nucleotides are TGCGCCAGCAGCCAAGATGGGCAGGGGCTTTCAGGGAATCAGCCCCAGCATTTT.

The CDR3 DNA sequence: TGCAGTGCTAGTTTAGCGGGACATGAGCAGTTCTTC. It is translated as CSASLAGHEQFF. The genes are TRBV20-1 and TRBJ2-1; 8 bases are shared with TRBD2. The CDR3 is 12 residues long. CDR1 is DFQATT, CDR2 SNEGSKA, per germline (reference sequence). The ends lost 3 bases at V and 8 bases at J; junction bases unmatched: 3.

Note on this clone: Compared with germline, one end of the junction differs, possibly owing to a read error. The V and J genes are TRBV15 and TRBJ2-2, with D possibly TRBD2 on 5 matching bases. The CDR3 is made up of 12 amino acids. The germline V gene has CDR1 LNHNV and CDR2 YYDKDF (reference sequence). For the CDR3, the DNA is TGTGCCACCAGCAGGCCCCCCGGGAAGCTGTTTTTT. Translated: CATSRPPGKLFF.

The rearrangement links TRBV10-2 to TRBJ2-2; 9 bases line up with TRBD2. With V trimmed by 8 bases and J by 4 bases, 5 bases remained unmatched. Germline-derived CDR1 and CDR2 are WSHSY and SAAADI. The CDR3 totals 14 residues. CDR3 nucleotides: TGCGCCAGCCGCGGGGGGGCCGGCACCGGGGAGCTGTTTTTT. It is translated as CASRGGAGTGELFF.

The V and J genes are TRBV15 and TRBJ2-1; possibly TRBD2 for D (6 bases). The CDR3 loop spans 16 amino acids. The V gene lost 3 bases and the J gene lost 1 base, with 13 bases spanning the gap. Per germline, CDR1 LNHNV and CDR2 YYDKDF (reference sequence). Here the CDR3 DNA reads TGTGCCACCAGCAGGGGACTTCCCCGTTCCTACAATGAGCAGTTCTTC. Amino acids: CATSRGLPRSYNEQFF. Based on the CDR3 plus reference TRBV15 and TRBJ2-1, the full variable domain is DAMVIQNPRYQVTQFGKPVTLSCSQTLNHNVMYWYQQKSSQAPKLLFHYYDKDFNNEADTPDNFQSRRPNTSFCFLDIRSPGLGDTAMYLCATSRGLPRSYNEQFFGPGTRLTVL.

The rearrangement uses TRBV19 and TRBJ1-5; no firm D call. In germline, CDR1 is LNHDA, CDR2 SQIVND (reference sequence). V was cut by 1 base and J by 10 bases, with 17 bases left in between. CDR3 length equals 15 residues. The CDR3 here is CASSIGLVGIRPQHF. DNA for the CDR3: TGTGCCAGTAGTATAGGCCTGGTAGGGATACGTCCCCAGCATTTT.

By frequency in the sample, this clone is medium-sized (0.01 to 0.1%). This sequence joins TRBV7-9 and TRBJ1-1; no clear D gene. V dropped 0 bases and J dropped 7 bases, with 12 bases sitting between them. CDR3 length: 14 residues. Germline V CDR1 and CDR2: SEHNR, FQNEAQ (reference sequence). In nucleotides, the CDR3 is TGTGCCAGCAGCTTAGCGCTGGGTCTCTTTGAAGCTTTCTTT. This gives the protein CASSLALGLFEAFF.

The chain employs TRBV12-5 and TRBJ2-5; 8 nucleotides line up with TRBD2. The CDR3 consists of 14 residues. The V gene's germline CDR1 is LGHNT and CDR2 FRNRAP. V was pared by 3 bases and J by 5 bases, with 5 bases of the junction left unmatched. CDR3: CASGLWTSPETQYF. The CDR3, as DNA: TGTGCTAGTGGTTTATGGACTAGCCCGGAGACCCAGTACTTC.

The V and J genes are TRBV6-6 and TRBJ2-7; D is unclear. Per germline, CDR1 MNHNY and CDR2 SVGAGI (reference sequence). V lost 3 bases, J lost 2 bases, and 8 bases lay in between. This CDR3 is 13 amino acids long. The CDR3 nucleotides are TGTGCCAGCAGTTATTCAAGGGCCTACGAGCAGTACTTC. It translates to CASSYSRAYEQYF.

Only one count was recorded for this clone. V gene TRBV3-1 (or the pseudogene TRBV3-2) combines with J gene TRBJ1-2, with a tentative D call TRBD1 (5 bases). Germline V gene sequence: CDR1 LGHDT, CDR2 YNNKEL (reference sequence). This CDR3 contains 14 residues. Trimming removed 6 bases from V and 4 bases from J, with 15 bases in between. The DNA of the CDR3 is TGTGCCAGCAGTTCCGGACGGGGCCCCTATGGCTACACCTTC. Protein: CASSSGRGPYGYTF.

The chain combines TRBV3-1 (or the pseudogene TRBV3-2) with TRBJ1-3, with D unresolved. The germline gives CDR1 LGHDT, CDR2 YNNKEL (reference sequence). The CDR3 is 15 amino acids. The germline V and J ends were trimmed by 0 bases and 0 bases, with 6 bases remaining between them. The CDR3 DNA is TGTGCCAGCAGCCAAGACATCTCCTCTGGAAACACCATATATTTT. It encodes CASSQDISSGNTIYF.

The sample holds one count of this clone. The genes are TRBV2 and TRBJ1-1, with a possible D match to TRBD1 (5 bases). CDR1 and CDR2 (germline): SNHLY, FYNNEI. The CDR3 totals 13 residues. Trimming took off 4 bases at V and 11 bases at J, with 17 bases between the two ends. The DNA for the CDR3 is TGTGCCAGCAGTGTGGGGACCGCCCTAGGGGCTTTCTTT. This encodes CASSVGTALGAFF.